These 32 T cell receptor beta chains were all obtained from the same sample, sequenced in a study of patients and donors after allogeneic stem cell transplantation. TCRdb independently ran MiXCR on the RT-PCR reads; one entry per CDR3 protein. The table records roughly 230,000 distinct CDR3 sequences, less than 15% of them present only once. The sequenced material came from blood, either unsorted or a sorted T cell fraction (not recorded which). These receptors were collected from a human donor who was either an allogeneic HSCT recipient or a stem cell or donor lymphocyte infusion donor (not recorded which). It is not recorded whose cells these are; they may come from a transplant donor.

This chain connects TRBV30 to TRBJ1-1; possibly TRBD1 for D (6 bases). The V end was cut by 3 bases, the J end by 7 bases, with 12 bases between. The CDR3 loop spans 12 amino acids. The V gene's germline CDR1 is GTSNPN and CDR2 SVGIG (reference sequence). The DNA of the CDR3 is TGTGCCTGGAGATTCAGGGGTAATGAAGCTTTCTTT. Translating it yields CAWRFRGNEAFF.

There are many counts of this clonotype. CDR3 nucleotides: TGTGCCAGCAGCGTTCTAGCGGGGGAAGAGACCCAGTACTTC. It yields the protein CASSVLAGEETQYF. The chain combines TRBV2 with TRBJ2-5, with 10 positions matching TRBD2. The germline CDR1 and CDR2 sequences are SNHLY and FYNNEI. There are 14 residues in the CDR3. V was pared by 6 bases and J by 3 bases, with 4 bases of the junction left unmatched.

This clonotype was observed a handful of times. The chain links TRBV5-6 to TRBJ1-2, with 9 nucleotides matching TRBD1. Per the germline V gene, CDR1 is SGHDT and CDR2 is YYEEEE. V lost 3 bases to trimming and J lost 10 bases; unmatched junction nucleotides: 4. The CDR3 extends over 12 amino acids. This chain's CDR3 is CASSWDRDAYTF. The CDR3 DNA follows: TGTGCCAGCAGCTGGGACAGGGATGCCTACACCTTC.

The chain is built from TRBV2 and TRBJ2-4, with TRBD1 as a possible D gene (6 bases). Germline V gives CDR1 SNHLY, CDR2 FYNNEI. Trimming left V 7 bases short and J 0 bases short, with 16 bases between. This CDR3 spans 16 amino acids. CDR3 nucleotide sequence: TGTGCCAGCAATCAGGACAGCGAACTAGCCAAAAACATTCAGTACTTC. Protein sequence: CASNQDSELAKNIQYF. The full variable domain, with the rest looked up from reference TRBV2 and TRBJ2-4, is EPEVTQTPSHQVTQMGQEVILRCVPISNHLYFYWYRQILGQKVEFLVSFYNNEISEKSEIFDDQFSVERPDGSNFTLKIRSTKLEDSAMYFCASNQDSELAKNIQYFGAGTRLSVL.

This clonotype appeared a few times. This may come from a read error, since a much larger clone is one base off. The rearrangement links TRBV7-2 to TRBJ1-1; unclear D gene. This CDR3 contains 13 residues. CDR1 and CDR2 from the germline V gene are SGHTA and FQGNSA. V lost 3 bases, J lost 1 base, and 6 bases lay in between. The DNA for the CDR3 is TGTGCCAGCAGCTTGAGAACGAACACTGAAGCTTTCTTT. Protein product: CASSLRTNTEAFF. Full variable domain (remainder filled in from reference TRBV7-2 and TRBJ1-1): GAGVSQSPSNKVTEKGKDVELRCDPISGHTALYWYRQSLGQGLEFLIYFQGNSAPDKSGLPSDRFSAERTGGSVSTLTIQRTQQEDSAVYLCASSLRTNTEAFFGQGTRLTVV.

Many counts were recorded for this clonotype. J is TRBJ1-1 and V is TRBV12-3 or TRBV12-4; 7 bases are shared with TRBD1. The V segment lost 4 bases and the J segment 11 bases; nucleotides outside the gene matches: 7. The CDR3 contains 12 residues. The CDR3 nucleotides read TGTGCCAGCAGTTCGACAGGGATTCTCGCTTTCTTT. Translation gives CASSSTGILAFF.

This clonotype has more than one count but fewer than ten. This rearrangement joins TRBV7-9 to TRBJ2-7; weak D call: TRBD1 (6 bases). The CDR3 is made up of 15 amino acids. Between the trimmed V and J ends, which lost 5 bases and 0 bases, there was a span of 14 bases. Per germline, CDR1 SEHNR and CDR2 FQNEAQ (reference sequence). In DNA, the CDR3 is TGTGCCAGCAGCCACGCCGGGACACTCTCCTACGAGCAGTACTTC. Its translation: CASSHAGTLSYEQYF.

This clonotype was detected ten times or more. The V and J genes are TRBV27 and TRBJ1-6; the match to TRBD1 covers 8 bases. Germline CDR1 is MNHEY and CDR2 is SMNVEV (reference sequence). V lost 8 bases and J lost 7; bases outside the gene matches: 10. CDR3 size: 15 residues. CDR3 residues: CASWGWGQANSPLHF. In nucleotides, the CDR3 is TGTGCCAGCTGGGGTTGGGGACAGGCAAATTCACCCCTCCACTTT.

There are many counts of this clonotype. The chain couples TRBV5-1 to TRBJ2-5; D is ambiguous. CDR3 size: 14 residues. Germline lookup yields CDR1 SGHRS and CDR2 YFSETQ. The V and J ends lost 0 bases and 5 bases respectively, with 11 bases between them. The chain's CDR3 is CASSLAKFGETQYF. The CDR3 nucleotides are TGCGCCAGCAGCTTGGCCAAATTCGGTGAGACCCAGTACTTC.

The chain employs TRBV11-2 and TRBJ1-1, with D perhaps matching TRBD1 (6 bases). V lost 2 bases to trimming and J lost 4 bases, with 11 bases between them. CDR1 is SGHAT and CDR2 is FQNNGV in the germline V gene. The CDR3 has 14 residues. CDR3 amino acids: CASSLQGGGTEAFF. The DNA of the CDR3 is TGTGCCAGCAGCTTACAGGGAGGGGGCACTGAAGCTTTCTTT.

This clonotype has only a few counts. V is TRBV10-3 and J is TRBJ2-7; D gene unclear. The CDR3 sequence is 15 residues long. The ends were cut back, 9 bases at V and 2 bases at J, with 20 bases in the middle. CDR1 is ENHRY, CDR2 SYGVKD, per germline. In nucleotides, the CDR3 is TGTGCCATAACCCCCGGTTTGAACCCAACCTACGAGCAGTACTTC. Residues: CAITPGLNPTYEQYF.

This clonotype occurred a few times. This rearrangement joins TRBV7-9 to TRBJ1-6; D perhaps matches TRBD1 (5 bases). Trimming shortened V by 2 bases and J by 10 bases, and 15 bases separated the two germline ends. The CDR3 runs to 15 residues. CDR1 is SEHNR and CDR2 is FQNEAQ in the germline V gene (reference sequence). The CDR3 sequence: CASSLSAAGCSPLHF. CDR3 coding DNA: TGTGCCAGCAGCTTAAGTGCGGCAGGGTGCTCACCCCTCCACTTT.

This CDR3 reads CAIQAGGDYEQYF. CDR3 in DNA: TGTGCCATCCAGGCGGGGGGCGATTACGAGCAGTACTTC. The chain joins TRBV10-3 to TRBJ2-7; 8 nucleotides match TRBD2. This CDR3 spans 13 amino acids. Trimming took 8 bases from V and 4 from J; bases not matched to a gene: 7. Germline CDR1 is ENHRY and CDR2 is SYGVKD.

This clonotype came up many times. In nucleotides, the CDR3 is TGCAGTGCTAGAGATTGGGGGACGAGCTCCTATAATTCACCCCTCCACTTT. Encoded protein: CSARDWGTSSYNSPLHF. This chain uses TRBV20-1 with TRBJ1-6; TRBD1 is a possible D gene (5 bases). Between the trimmed V and J ends, which lost 0 bases and 0 bases, there was a span of 12 bases. The CDR3 totals 17 residues. The germline V gene has CDR1 DFQATT and CDR2 SNEGSKA (reference sequence).

The chain combines TRBV11-2 with TRBJ2-5; 13 positions agree with TRBD2. CDR3 size: 17 residues. Germline V gene sequence: CDR1 SGHAT, CDR2 FQNNGV. V lost 5 bases to trimming and J lost 5 bases; unmatched junction nucleotides: 11. CDR3 protein: CASSPGTSGNPLETQYF. CDR3 sequence (DNA): TGTGCCAGCAGCCCAGGGACTAGCGGGAACCCTCTTGAGACCCAGTACTTC.

At least ten counts were recorded for this clonotype. This sequence joins TRBV10-3 and TRBJ2-2; D gene ambiguous. The CDR3 consists of 16 residues. V lost 2 bases, J lost 0 bases, and 10 bases lay in between. Germline V gene sequence: CDR1 ENHRY, CDR2 SYGVKD. CDR3 loop: CAISERRQPNTGELFF. CDR3 DNA sequence: TGTGCCATCAGTGAGCGGCGGCAGCCGAACACCGGGGAGCTGTTTTTT.

The genes are TRBV5-4 and TRBJ1-1; 7 bases agree with TRBD1. J gave up 3 bases and V 4 bases, and 3 bases lay outside the gene matches. CDR3 length equals 13 residues. The germline CDR1 and CDR2 sequences are SGHNT and YYREEE (reference sequence). The CDR3 nucleotides are TGTGCCAGCAGCAACAGGGGATACACTGAAGCTTTCTTT. Translating gives CASSNRGYTEAFF.

J is TRBJ2-1 and V is TRBV18; 7 bases align to TRBD1. Germline V gives CDR1 KGHSH, CDR2 LQKENI. The CDR3 is made up of 13 amino acids. Trimming at V came to 4 bases and at J to 5 bases, leaving 2 bases not matched to a gene. CDR3 loop: CASSRGQNNEQFF. CDR3 in DNA: TGTGCCAGCTCACGGGGACAGAACAATGAGCAGTTCTTC.

This clonotype was counted at least ten times. V gene TRBV12-3 or TRBV12-4 combines with J gene TRBJ1-6; the match to TRBD1 covers 10 bases. The ends lost 3 bases at V and 13 bases at J; junction bases unmatched: 6. The CDR3 is 14 amino acids. In DNA, the CDR3 is TGTGCCAGCAGTTTTAAGGGACAGGGGTGGCCCCTCCACTTT. Its protein product is CASSFKGQGWPLHF.

This clonotype appeared a few times. V usage is TRBV18 and J usage is TRBJ1-5; D perhaps matches TRBD1 (5 bases). The V end was cut by 3 bases, the J end by 1 base, with 7 bases between. The length of the CDR3 is 14 residues. In germline, CDR1 is KGHSH, CDR2 LQKENI. CDR3 sequence (DNA): TGTGCCAGCTCACCGGGGGTGAGCAATCAGCCCCAGCATTTT. This codes for CASSPGVSNQPQHF.

V usage is TRBV4-3 and J usage is TRBJ2-1, with D unresolved. Germline assignment: CDR1 LGHNA and CDR2 YSLEER. Between the trimmed V and J ends, which lost 0 bases and 6 bases, there was a span of 6 bases. The CDR3 runs 13 residues. This chain's CDR3 is CASSQDNGNEQFF. The CDR3 DNA reads as TGCGCCAGCAGCCAAGATAATGGCAATGAGCAGTTCTTC.

This chain joins TRBV6-1 and TRBJ2-4; D is unclear. CDR1 MNHNS and CDR2 SASEGT come from the germline V gene. The CDR3 totals 14 residues. V shed 7 bases and J shed 0 bases, with 10 bases lying between them. CDR3 in DNA: TGTGCCAGCACCGAAAGTGTAGCCAAAAACATTCAGTACTTC. Translating it yields CASTESVAKNIQYF.

This clonotype was seen more than once but under ten times. This chain uses TRBV12-3 or TRBV12-4 with TRBJ1-2; D not certain. This CDR3 is built from 12 residues. Trimming cost V 6 bases and J 7 bases, with 12 bases left between them. The CDR3 reads CASSREESGYTF. The CDR3, as DNA: TGTGCCAGCAGCCGCGAGGAAAGTGGCTACACCTTC.

V gene TRBV5-1 combines with J gene TRBJ2-6; 9 bases fit TRBD1. This CDR3 is 18 amino acids long. Losses at the gene ends were 0 bases for V and 2 bases for J; bases not matched to a gene: 6. Germline V gene sequence: CDR1 SGHRS, CDR2 YFSETQ. CDR3 bases: TGCGCCAGCAGCTTGGCCCGGACAGGGGCTACTGGGGCCAACGTCCTGACTTTC. As protein: CASSLARTGATGANVLTF.

The chain joins TRBV5-1 to TRBJ1-1, with 7 bases matching TRBD1. The J segment lost 0 bases and the V segment lost 0 bases, leaving 2 bases of the junction unmatched. Germline CDR1 is SGHRS and CDR2 is YFSETQ. The CDR3 length is 15 residues. CDR3: CASSLDGTVNTEAFF. The DNA of the CDR3 is TGCGCCAGCAGCTTGGACGGGACAGTGAACACTGAAGCTTTCTTT.

The V call is TRBV7-2, the J call TRBJ1-3; 9 nucleotides line up with TRBD1. V lost 5 bases, J lost 2 bases, and 1 base stayed unmatched. This CDR3 region has 14 residues. Looked up from germline, CDR1 is SGHTA and CDR2 is FQGNSA. In DNA form, the CDR3 reads TGTGCCAGCAGCACAGGGGGCCCTGGAAACACCATATATTTT. Residues: CASSTGGPGNTIYF.

The rearrangement joins TRBV19 to TRBJ2-1; 10 bases map to TRBD1. Looked up from germline, CDR1 is LNHDA and CDR2 is SQIVND (reference sequence). After removal of 2 bases from V and 7 bases from J, the junction contained 5 bases not matched to a gene. There are 15 residues in the CDR3. CDR3 nucleotides: TGTGCCAGTAGTATAACGAGGACAGGGGGAAATGAGCAGTTCTTC. It encodes CASSITRTGGNEQFF.

The rearrangement joins TRBV7-2 to TRBJ1-5, with unresolved D. The germline V and J ends were trimmed by 1 base and 3 bases, with 7 bases remaining between them. Germline V gives CDR1 SGHTA, CDR2 FQGNSA. The CDR3 is 14 residues long. CDR3 DNA: TGTGCCAGCAGCTTAGAGTACAACAATCAGCCCCAGCATTTT. Its protein product is CASSLEYNNQPQHF.

Ten or more counts support this clonotype. The CDR3 is CASSLGTWRNEQFF. DNA for the CDR3: TGTGCCAGCAGCTTAGGAACATGGCGGAATGAGCAGTTCTTC. The rearrangement joins TRBV11-2 to TRBJ2-1, with D unresolved. CDR3 length: 14 residues. Trimming stripped 1 base from V and 7 bases from J, with 11 bases between. Per germline, CDR1 SGHAT and CDR2 FQNNGV.

V is TRBV2 and J is TRBJ1-2; 7 nucleotides align to TRBD1. The CDR3 has 15 amino acids. Germline CDR1 and CDR2: SNHLY and FYNNEI. V was clipped by 2 bases and J by 4 bases; unmatched bases: 7. For the CDR3, the DNA is TGTGCCAGCAGTGAATTGAAGGGGGCGAGCTATGGCTACACCTTC. Translating gives CASSELKGASYGYTF.

The chain carries TRBV6-1 and TRBJ2-3; no firm D call. Germline V CDR1 and CDR2: MNHNS, SASEGT. The CDR3 sequence is 13 residues long. V was pared by 1 base and J by 7 bases, with 9 bases between. CDR3 sequence reads: CASSEDLGYTQYF. DNA of the CDR3: TGTGCCAGCAGTGAAGATCTAGGTTATACGCAGTATTTT.

The V call is TRBV4-2, the J call TRBJ2-1, with TRBD2 identical over 10 bases. Germline CDR1 LGHNA, CDR2 YNFKEQ. The CDR3 spans 17 residues. After removal of 0 bases from V and 7 bases from J, the junction contained 9 bases not matched to a gene. CDR3 DNA: TGTGCCAGCAGCCAAGATTGGTCAGCGGGGGGGACAAATGAGCAGTTCTTC. This gives the protein CASSQDWSAGGTNEQFF.